This TCR beta chain was captured in a study of radiotherapy plus CTLA-4 blockade in lung cancer. Method: immunoSEQ multiplex PCR; TCRdb's copy keeps in-frame clones and lacks some. The repertoire has around 90,000 clones, 83% of them found once; the top ten carry more than 0.75%. The CDR3 runs 14 residues. Trimming took off 10 bases at V and 5 bases at J, with 21 bases between the two ends. Looked up from germline, CDR1 is MDHEN and CDR2 is SYDVKM. Patients in the study, people with chemo-refractory metastatic non-small-cell lung cancer, received focal radiation plus ipilimumab CTLA-4 blockade. This receptor was obtained from a human donor with non-small cell lung cancer who had stable disease on radiotherapy plus ipilimumab. The material was peripheral blood, obtained from a patient treated with radiotherapy plus ipilimumab. V and J are TRBV28 and TRBJ2-7; the D gene is possibly TRBD1 (5 bases). The CDR3 protein is CATKLGWGVNEQYF. The CDR3 bases are TGTGCCACTAAGCTGGGATGGGGCGTCAACGAGCAGTACTTC.